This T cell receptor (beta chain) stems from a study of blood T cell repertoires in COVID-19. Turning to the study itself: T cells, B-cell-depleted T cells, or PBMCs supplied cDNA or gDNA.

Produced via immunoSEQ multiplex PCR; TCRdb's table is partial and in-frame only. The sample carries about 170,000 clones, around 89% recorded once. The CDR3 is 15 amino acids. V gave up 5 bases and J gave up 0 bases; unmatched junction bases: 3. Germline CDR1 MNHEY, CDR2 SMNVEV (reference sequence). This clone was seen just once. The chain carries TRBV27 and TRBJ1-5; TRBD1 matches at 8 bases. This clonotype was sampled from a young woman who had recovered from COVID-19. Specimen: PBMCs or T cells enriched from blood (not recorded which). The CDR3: CASSNRGYSNQPQHF. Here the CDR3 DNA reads TGTGCCAGCAGTAACAGGGGGTATAGCAATCAGCCCCAGCATTTT.